This passage covers 32 T cell receptor beta chains from one sample sequenced in a study of shared clonotypes between healthy human individuals. Here immunoSEQ multiplex PCR was the method, and the copy in TCRdb shows in-frame clones only, minus some. The sample includes about 2.3 million clones, roughly 93% seen only once; the top ten take about 0.37%. The sample comprised naive CD4+ T cells from PBMCs. Subset indicated: CD45RA+ positively selected. Receptor source: a young man in good health. Some clones in this sample may be carry-over from other donors' samples.

The CDR3 here is CASSSRLRGETQYF. The CDR3 nucleotides read TGTGCCAGCAGCAGCAGACTCCGGGGAGAGACCCAGTACTTC. The chain carries TRBV28 and TRBJ2-5, with D maybe TRBD2 (5 bases). CDR1 is MDHEN, CDR2 SYDVKM, per germline. V was pared by 6 bases and J by 4 bases, with 15 bases between. This CDR3 spans 14 amino acids.

Points on this clone: The same CDR3 also results from other DNA sequences found in this sample. This rearrangement joins TRBV5-4 to TRBJ2-1; D may be TRBD1 or TRBD2 (5 bases each). Germline values: CDR1 SGHNT, CDR2 YYREEE (reference sequence). The V and J ends lost 0 bases and 0 bases respectively, with 7 bases between them. The CDR3 has 15 amino acids. CDR3 DNA: TGTGCCAGCAGCTTGGGGGGGAGCTCCTACAATGAGCAGTTCTTC. This sequence encodes CASSLGGSSYNEQFF.

This rearrangement joins TRBV5-1 to TRBJ2-5; tentatively, D is TRBD1 (5 bases). The germline V and J ends were trimmed by 4 bases and 5 bases, with 15 bases remaining between them. Germline V lookup: CDR1 SGHRS, CDR2 YFSETQ. The CDR3 runs 14 residues. CDR3 amino acids: CASSDNRGSETQYF. CDR3 DNA: TGCGCCAGCAGCGATAATAGGGGTAGCGAGACCCAGTACTTC.

V gene TRBV15 combines with J gene TRBJ1-1; no firm D call. Trimming removed 5 bases from V and 5 bases from J, with 18 bases in between. Germline CDR1 is LNHNV and CDR2 is YYDKDF (reference sequence). The CDR3 is made up of 15 amino acids. This CDR3 reads CATSGRPQQATEAFF. The CDR3 nucleotides read TGTGCCACCAGCGGTAGGCCCCAACAAGCGACTGAAGCTTTCTTT. The full variable domain, completed using reference TRBV15 and TRBJ1-1, is DAMVIQNPRYQVTQFGKPVTLSCSQTLNHNVMYWYQQKSSQAPKLLFHYYDKDFNNEADTPDNFQSRRPNTSFCFLDIRSPGLGDTAMYLCATSGRPQQATEAFFGQGTRLTVV.

The V gene is TRBV5-4, the J gene TRBJ2-7; D gene ambiguous. The germline CDR1 and CDR2 sequences are SGHNT and YYREEE (reference sequence). The germline V and J ends were trimmed by 4 bases and 2 bases, with 13 bases remaining between them. This CDR3 has 14 residues. The CDR3 sequence: CASSAPGPTYEQYF. CDR3 coding DNA: TGTGCCAGCAGCGCCCCTGGACCTACCTACGAGCAGTACTTC.

The chain has TRBV4-1 and TRBJ2-5; 11 bases line up with TRBD2. Looked up from germline, CDR1 is MGHRA and CDR2 is YSYEKL. The CDR3 length is 18 residues. Trimming cost V 2 bases and J 6 bases; bases outside gene matches: 14. Here the CDR3 reads CASSQSGILAGGPQTQYF. The CDR3 nucleotides are TGCGCCAGCAGCCAATCGGGTATCTTAGCGGGAGGGCCTCAGACCCAGTACTTC.

This chain joins TRBV9 and TRBJ1-1; D is uncertain. Germline assignment: CDR1 SGDLS and CDR2 YYNGEE. CDR3 length equals 14 residues. V lost 4 bases and J 0 bases, leaving 10 bases between the germline ends. The CDR3 DNA is TGTGCCAGCAGCCCGATGACCCTGAACACTGAAGCTTTCTTT. Residues: CASSPMTLNTEAFF.

The CDR3 DNA reads as TGCGCCAGCAGCTTGGCCCCAGCCGCATCTGGCTACACCTTC. Its translation is CASSLAPAASGYTF. The chain is built from TRBV5-1 and TRBJ1-2; D not resolved. Germline V lookup: CDR1 SGHRS, CDR2 YFSETQ. Between the trimmed V and J ends, which lost 0 bases and 7 bases, there was a span of 13 bases. This CDR3 spans 14 amino acids.

In this sample, this clone turned up once. The chain couples TRBV28 to TRBJ1-5; D is possibly TRBD1 (6 bases). V was pared by 3 bases and J by 3 bases, with 12 bases between. The germline V gene encodes CDR1 MDHEN and CDR2 SYDVKM. The CDR3 has 15 residues. The CDR3 DNA reads TGTGCCAGCAGTTTGGTTACAGGGCACAATCAGCCCCAGCATTTT. Translated: CASSLVTGHNQPQHF.

V and J are TRBV6-5 and TRBJ2-5; 7 nucleotides line up with TRBD1. From germline, CDR1 is MNHEY and CDR2 SVGAGI. CDR3 length: 13 amino acids. The junction had 3 bases not matched to a gene; V was cut back by 6 bases and J by 2 bases. This CDR3 is CASRSQGQETQYF. In DNA, the CDR3 is TGTGCCAGCAGGTCACAGGGGCAAGAGACCCAGTACTTC.

The chain carries TRBV5-8 and TRBJ1-5; no definite D call. The germline CDR1 and CDR2 sequences are SGHTS and YDEGEE. Trimming cost V 3 bases and J 8 bases, with 9 bases left between them. The CDR3 consists of 12 residues. CDR3 loop: CASSSWREPQHF. In DNA form, the CDR3 reads TGTGCCAGCAGCTCCTGGAGGGAGCCCCAGCATTTT.

This clone came up a few times. The sample contains more than one DNA sequence encoding this CDR3. The rearrangement joins TRBV6-6 to TRBJ1-5; maybe TRBD1 (6 bases). V was clipped by 2 bases and J by 7 bases, with 12 bases between them. The V gene's germline CDR1 is MNHNY and CDR2 SVGAGI (reference sequence). The CDR3 has 14 residues. CDR3 bases: TGTGCCAGCAGTTACAGTGGGGGCGGGCAGCCCCAGCATTTT. Translation gives CASSYSGGGQPQHF.

This chain links TRBV12-5 with TRBJ2-1, with 13 bases identical to TRBD2. Germline CDR1 is LGHNT and CDR2 is FRNRAP. The CDR3 is 15 residues long. With V trimmed by 6 bases and J by 5 bases, 4 bases remained unmatched. The CDR3 reads CASGPGTSGNNEQFF. CDR3 coding DNA: TGTGCTAGTGGCCCCGGGACTAGCGGGAACAATGAGCAGTTCTTC.

Here the CDR3 reads CASSVQGQGEGDTQYF. As DNA, the CDR3 is TGTGCCAGCAGCGTACAGGGACAGGGGGAGGGAGATACGCAGTATTTT. The chain has TRBV9 and TRBJ2-3; 11 positions agree with TRBD1. Per germline, CDR1 SGDLS and CDR2 YYNGEE. V was pared by 1 base and J by 5 bases, with 6 bases of the junction left unmatched. The CDR3 is 16 amino acids. The full variable domain, in which reference TRBV9 and TRBJ2-3 provide the parts outside the CDR3, is DSGVTQTPKHLITATGQRVTLRCSPRSGDLSVYWYQQSLDQGLQFLIQYYNGEERAKGNILERFSAQQFPDLHSELNLSSLELGDSALYFCASSVQGQGEGDTQYFGPGTRLTVL.

V gene TRBV11-3 combines with J gene TRBJ2-4; 8 nucleotides agree with TRBD1. V lost 5 bases and J lost 10; bases outside the gene matches: 4. CDR1 is SGHNT, CDR2 YENEEA, per germline. The CDR3 covers 12 residues. CDR3 sequence: CASSATGGIQYF. The DNA for the CDR3 is TGTGCCAGCAGCGCCACAGGGGGGATTCAGTACTTC.

The chain couples TRBV28 to TRBJ2-1; the match to TRBD1 covers 9 bases. CDR3 size: 18 residues. Germline lookup yields CDR1 MDHEN and CDR2 SYDVKM. Losses at the gene ends were 4 bases for V and 1 base for J; bases not matched to a gene: 11. CDR3 nucleotide sequence: TGTGCCAGCAGTTCGACCTTTACAGGGGGCGTTTCCTACAATGAGCAGTTCTTC. Translating it yields CASSSTFTGGVSYNEQFF.

V and J are TRBV28 and TRBJ2-7; D unclear. The V gene's germline CDR1 is MDHEN and CDR2 SYDVKM. This CDR3 comprises 15 residues. V dropped 3 bases and J dropped 0 bases, with 12 bases sitting between them. CDR3 in DNA: TGTGCCAGCAGTTTCACCAGGCCGGGCTCCTACGAGCAGTACTTC. It encodes CASSFTRPGSYEQYF.

The V and J genes are TRBV15 and TRBJ2-1; 10 bases align to TRBD2. Trimming removed 1 base from V and 8 bases from J; junction bases left unmatched: 8. This CDR3 is 16 amino acids long. The germline CDR1 and CDR2 sequences are LNHNV and YYDKDF (reference sequence). The CDR3: CATSRALAGTGDEQFF. The CDR3 DNA is TGTGCCACCAGCAGAGCACTAGCGGGAACGGGGGATGAGCAGTTCTTC.

Concerning this clone: This specimen includes other DNA sequences encoding the same CDR3. The CDR3 sequence is CASSASGSSYNEQFF. The CDR3 nucleotides read TGCGCCAGCAGCGCCAGCGGGTCCTCCTACAATGAGCAGTTCTTC. This chain uses TRBV5-1 with TRBJ2-1, with D possibly being TRBD2 (6 bases). With 4 bases removed from V and 0 bases from J, the gap between germline ends came to 11 bases. The CDR3 length is 15 residues. Germline CDR1 is SGHRS and CDR2 is YFSETQ.

The chain recombines TRBV29-1 with TRBJ2-2; the D call may be TRBD1 or TRBD2 (5 bases each). Deletions cut 6 bases from V and 5 bases from J, with 13 bases between. CDR1 is SQVTM and CDR2 is ANQGSEA in the germline V gene. This CDR3 has 13 residues. This chain's CDR3 is CSVTVGGTGELFF. CDR3 bases: TGCAGCGTGACTGTTGGGGGAACCGGGGAGCTGTTTTTT.

The chain employs TRBV2 and TRBJ2-1, with 12 nucleotides matching TRBD2. Germline CDR1 is SNHLY and CDR2 is FYNNEI. V was clipped by 6 bases and J by 15 bases; unmatched bases: 18. The CDR3 totals 16 residues. The CDR3 reads CASRNPGGLAGPTGFF. DNA for the CDR3: TGTGCCAGCAGGAACCCAGGAGGACTAGCGGGACCAACCGGGTTCTTC.

The J gene is TRBJ1-2, the V gene TRBV27; TRBD1 might be the D (5 bases). The germline gives CDR1 MNHEY, CDR2 SMNVEV (reference sequence). V was cut by 0 bases and J by 3 bases, with 11 bases left in between. The CDR3 contains 15 residues. Here the CDR3 DNA reads TGTGCCAGCAGTTTATCAGGGGCGTTCGACTATGGCTACACCTTC. As protein: CASSLSGAFDYGYTF.

The CDR3 nucleotides read TGTGCCAGCAGCCCTGGTGGACTAGCGTCCTACGAGCAGTACTTC. Translated, it gives CASSPGGLASYEQYF. The rearrangement joins TRBV7-2 to TRBJ2-7, with TRBD2 matching 9 bases. Germline lookup yields CDR1 SGHTA and CDR2 FQGNSA. The CDR3 is 15 residues long. V was pared by 5 bases and J by 1 base, with 6 bases of the junction left unmatched.

This chain joins TRBV6-1 and TRBJ1-2, with 7 bases matching TRBD1. Trimming at V came to 10 bases and at J to 3 bases, leaving 5 bases not matched to a gene. The CDR3 consists of 12 residues. Per germline, CDR1 MNHNS and CDR2 SASEGT. This CDR3 reads CATTQGDYGYTF. In nucleotides, the CDR3 is TGTGCCACCACGCAGGGGGACTATGGCTACACCTTC.

This clone has a single count. Other DNA variants within this sample encode the same CDR3. This sequence joins TRBV7-2 and TRBJ1-3; D gene unclear. V lost 0 bases, J lost 4 bases, and 4 bases lay in between. Germline V lookup: CDR1 SGHTA, CDR2 FQGNSA. The CDR3 has 13 amino acids. The CDR3 region has the DNA TGTGCCAGCAGCTTAGCAGGGGGAAACACCATATATTTT. Amino acid sequence: CASSLAGGNTIYF.

The chain employs TRBV18 and TRBJ2-2; the D call may be TRBD1 or TRBD2 (5 bases each). Trimming stripped 3 bases from V and 3 bases from J, with 11 bases between. In germline, CDR1 is KGHSH, CDR2 LQKENI. The CDR3 runs to 15 residues. The CDR3 here is CASSPAVGDTGELFF. In DNA form, the CDR3 reads TGTGCCAGCTCACCGGCAGTGGGGGACACCGGGGAGCTGTTTTTT.

The J gene is TRBJ2-3, the V gene TRBV29-1; D possibly corresponds to TRBD2 (5 bases). CDR1 and CDR2 from the germline V gene are SQVTM and ANQGSEA. The germline V and J ends were trimmed by 7 bases and 4 bases, with 12 bases remaining between them. This CDR3 spans 12 amino acids. CDR3 bases: TGCAGCGCGGGGTCAATGGCAGATACGCAGTATTTT. Amino acids: CSAGSMADTQYF.

The chain uses TRBV6-5 and TRBJ2-7, with D perhaps being TRBD1 or TRBD2 (5 bases each). Germline-derived CDR1 and CDR2 are MNHEY and SVGAGI. The CDR3 has 15 amino acids. V was clipped by 7 bases and J by 3 bases, with 19 bases between them. CDR3 nucleotide sequence: TGTGCCAGCAAAATTGGGCCCCGAGGGGTCTACGAGCAGTACTTC. Protein product: CASKIGPRGVYEQYF.

As to this clone: Relative to the germline gene, one junction end is altered; a read error may explain this. V gene TRBV4-1 combines with J gene TRBJ2-1; 8 bases are shared with TRBD2. Germline lookup yields CDR1 MGHRA and CDR2 YSYEKL. The CDR3 totals 15 residues. CDR3 DNA sequence: TGCGCCAGCAGCCGGTGGACTAGCTCCGACAATGAGCAGTTCTTC. Its translation is CASSRWTSSDNEQFF.

This clone was recorded only once. This chain joins TRBV5-4 and TRBJ2-3; 8 bases align to TRBD2. From germline, CDR1 is SGHNT and CDR2 YYREEE (reference sequence). J lost 0 bases, V lost 5 bases, and 8 bases had no gene match. CDR3 length: 16 amino acids. The CDR3 here is CASRPSGSSSTDTQYF. CDR3 DNA sequence: TGTGCCAGCAGACCCAGCGGGAGCTCTAGCACAGATACGCAGTATTTT.

The chain is built from TRBV19 and TRBJ2-2; 10 bases align to TRBD2. The CDR3 has 15 amino acids. J gave up 4 bases and V 8 bases, and 7 bases lay outside the gene matches. The germline gives CDR1 LNHDA, CDR2 SQIVND (reference sequence). The DNA for the CDR3 is TGTGCCAGTGGAAAGCGGGAGGGCCCCACCGGGGAGCTGTTTTTT. Encoded protein: CASGKREGPTGELFF.

The chain employs TRBV4-3 and TRBJ1-4; no firm D call. The CDR3 is made up of 12 amino acids. Germline-derived CDR1 and CDR2 are LGHNA and YSLEER. V was cut by 3 bases and J by 8 bases, with 7 bases left in between. In DNA form, the CDR3 reads TGCGCCAGCAGCCAGGCTGAGGAAAAACTGTTTTTT. Translating gives CASSQAEEKLFF.